The T cell receptor (beta chain) described here comes from a study of CD8 T cells in ankylosing spondylitis. Study-level results: Relatively rare in peripheral blood, disease-linked clones were also CD8+. Earlier authors reported some of these motif variants in reactive arthritis synovial fluid and blood.

This clonotype was counted many times. The antigen is not known. Scientists made TCR beta libraries using quantitative 5'-RACE with molecular barcodes. From the 5' RACE reads, TCRdb called clonotypes with MiXCR, one entry per CDR3 protein. The table lists about 240,000 distinct CDR3 sequences, 8% to 9.5% of them singletons, with around 6.8% in the top ten. The CDR3 spans 17 residues. CDR1 is SGHTA, CDR2 FQGTGA, per germline. V trimming: 0 bases; J trimming: 4 bases; junction bases outside the gene matches: 8. This TCR was sampled from a male donor with ankylosing spondylitis or in good health (not recorded which). The material sequenced was blood, either unsorted or a sorted T cell fraction (not recorded which). V gene TRBV7-3 combines with J gene TRBJ2-2, with 7 bases that match TRBD2. CDR3 coding DNA: TGTGCCAGCAGCTTAACGGGGGGGACTCCTAGCACCGGGGAGCTGTTTTTT. Amino acids: CASSLTGGTPSTGELFF.